This T cell receptor beta chain was retrieved from a study of sequential checkpoint blockade in melanoma (dated by TCRdb to between 2018 and 2021). About the full investigation: In a 1:1 randomization, patients received either first-line nivolumab then ipilimumab (arm A) or ipilimumab then nivolumab (arm B). Maintenance nivolumab came after both trial sequences. What the work shows at the level of the full study, not this receptor alone: The model for predicting response that combines TCR metrics with mutation burden needs to be validated in larger, independent patient cohorts.

In the paper's terms, the treatment or condition label means: randomized to nivolumab then ipilimumab (arm A) or the reverse (arm B). None of the trial patients had been given prior DNA-damaging chemotherapy. Thawed PBMCs were sorted on a FACS Aria II flow cytometer to isolate live CD3+CD8+ cells negative for CD19 and CD56. CheckMate 064, a randomized, open-label phase II trial of sequential checkpoint blockade, was the source of the samples, all of which came from patients with melanoma. Peripheral blood mononuclear cells were collected by leukapheresis, purified with Ficoll-Paque, and frozen in human serum with around 10% DMSO. Immediately after sorting, the purity of sorted blood CD3+CD8+ cells was verified to be >95%, after which DNA was extracted. As for this clone: The specificity of this receptor is unknown. The input lacks base qualities; no much larger clone sits a single base away.

The CDR3, from cysteine to phenylalanine, totals 11 residues. Only CDR3 DNA remains: 33 bases, in frame from the first base. After removal of 8 bases from V and 14 bases from J, the junction retains 8 bases not matched to a gene. Taken from the germline V gene (reference sequence), the CDR1 and CDR2 loops are MNHEY and SMNVEV. The immunoSEQ Assay was used to immunosequence TCRbeta CDR3 regions from genomic DNA. Genomic DNA was amplified by bias-controlled multiplex PCR before high-throughput sequencing. The authors processed their data as follows. To quantify the absolute abundance of each unique TCRbeta CDR3 region, the sequences were collapsed and filtered. Clonality, defined as 1 minus Pielou's evenness, was calculated using only productive rearrangements. Clones with significantly greater frequencies in on-treatment versus baseline samples were identified using a previously published method. This is the immuneACCESS table as TCRdb keeps it, with only in-frame sequences that have V and J called. A part of the clones is gone; compared with another copy, unresolved V genes explain less than half, and the rest is unexplained. The V and J calls and the clone size are those of that table, but D and trimming were determined from the DNA. In all, the sample holds over 25,000 clones, and more than 70% of those were seen once. Together, the top ten hold 15% to 20% of the sample.

This clonotype originated in a human donor with melanoma. This specimen was CD8+ T cells sorted from blood (inferred from file names), taken from a patient given nivolumab and ipilimumab in sequence. The rearranged segments are TRBV27 and TRBJ1-3; 8 central nucleotides agree with TRBD1. CDR3 region: CASYGQGRLYF. The DNA is as follows: TGTGCCAGCTACGGACAGGGCCGCCTATATTTT.